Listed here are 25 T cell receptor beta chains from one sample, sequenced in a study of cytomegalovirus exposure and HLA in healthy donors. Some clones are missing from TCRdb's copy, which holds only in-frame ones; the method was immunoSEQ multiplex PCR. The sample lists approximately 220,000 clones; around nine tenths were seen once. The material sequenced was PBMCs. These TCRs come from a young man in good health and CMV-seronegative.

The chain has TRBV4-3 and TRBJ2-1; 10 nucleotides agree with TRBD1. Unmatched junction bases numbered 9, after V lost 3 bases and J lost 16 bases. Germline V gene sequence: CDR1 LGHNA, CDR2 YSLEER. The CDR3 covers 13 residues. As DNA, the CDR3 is TGCGCCAGCAGCCAGGATAGGGACAGGGGAGTCTTCTTC. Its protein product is CASSQDRDRGVFF.

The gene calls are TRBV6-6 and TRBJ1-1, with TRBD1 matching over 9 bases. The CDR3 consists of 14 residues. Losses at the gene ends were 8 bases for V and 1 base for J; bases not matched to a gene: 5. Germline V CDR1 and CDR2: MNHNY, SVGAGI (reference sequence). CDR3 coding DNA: TGTGCCAGCGGGGACAGGGCTGCGAACACTGAAGCTTTCTTT. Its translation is CASGDRAANTEAFF.

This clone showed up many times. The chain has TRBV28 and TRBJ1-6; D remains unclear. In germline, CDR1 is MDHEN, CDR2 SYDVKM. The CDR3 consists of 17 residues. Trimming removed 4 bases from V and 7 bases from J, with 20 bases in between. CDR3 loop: CASSSPPRGPTNSPLHF. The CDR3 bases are TGTGCCAGCAGTTCCCCCCCGCGGGGTCCTACCAATTCACCCCTCCACTTT.

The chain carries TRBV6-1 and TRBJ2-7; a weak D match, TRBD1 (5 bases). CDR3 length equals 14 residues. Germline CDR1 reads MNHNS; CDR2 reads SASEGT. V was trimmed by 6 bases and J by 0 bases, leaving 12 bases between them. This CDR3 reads CASRADRNSYEQYF. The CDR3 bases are TGTGCCAGCAGGGCCGACAGAAACTCCTACGAGCAGTACTTC.

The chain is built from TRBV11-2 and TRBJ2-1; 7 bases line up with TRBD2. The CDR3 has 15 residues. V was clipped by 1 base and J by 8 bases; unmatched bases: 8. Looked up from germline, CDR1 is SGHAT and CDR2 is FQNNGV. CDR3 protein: CASSLAGGRGDEQFF. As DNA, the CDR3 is TGTGCCAGCAGCTTAGCGGGGGGACGGGGGGATGAGCAGTTCTTC.

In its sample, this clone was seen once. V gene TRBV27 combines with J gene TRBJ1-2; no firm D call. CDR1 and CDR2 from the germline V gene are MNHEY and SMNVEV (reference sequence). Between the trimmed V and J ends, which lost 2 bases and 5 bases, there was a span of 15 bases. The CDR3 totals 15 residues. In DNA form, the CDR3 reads TGTGCCAGCAGTTTAAACGGGGTATTAGGGTATGGCTACACCTTC. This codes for CASSLNGVLGYGYTF.

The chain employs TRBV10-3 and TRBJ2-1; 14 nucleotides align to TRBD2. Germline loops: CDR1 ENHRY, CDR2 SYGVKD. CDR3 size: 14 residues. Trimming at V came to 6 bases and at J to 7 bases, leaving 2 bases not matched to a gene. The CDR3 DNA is TGTGCCATCAGGACTAGCGGGGGGGTGAATGAGCAGTTCTTC. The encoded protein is CAIRTSGGVNEQFF.

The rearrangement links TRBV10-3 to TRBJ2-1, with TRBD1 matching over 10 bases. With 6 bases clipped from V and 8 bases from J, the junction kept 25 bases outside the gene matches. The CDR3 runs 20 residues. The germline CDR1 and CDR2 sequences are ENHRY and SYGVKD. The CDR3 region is CAISPGDRGRQWGTVDEQFF. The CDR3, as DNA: TGTGCCATCAGCCCAGGGGACAGGGGCCGACAATGGGGAACAGTGGATGAGCAGTTCTTC.

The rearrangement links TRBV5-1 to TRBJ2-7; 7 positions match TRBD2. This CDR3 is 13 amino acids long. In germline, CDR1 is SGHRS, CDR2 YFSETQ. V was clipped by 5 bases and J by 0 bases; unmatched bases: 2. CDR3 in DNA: TGCGCCAGCAGTGGGGGGGACTCCTACGAGCAGTACTTC. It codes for CASSGGDSYEQYF.

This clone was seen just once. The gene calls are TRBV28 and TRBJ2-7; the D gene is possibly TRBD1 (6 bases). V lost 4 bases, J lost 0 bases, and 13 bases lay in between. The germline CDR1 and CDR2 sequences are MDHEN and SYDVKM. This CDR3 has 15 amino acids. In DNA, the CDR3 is TGTGCCAGCAGTTCCCCAGGGGCCTCCTCCTACGAGCAGTACTTC. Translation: CASSSPGASSYEQYF.

The DNA of the CDR3 is TGTGCCAGCAGTTATGCAGTGAACACTGAAGCTTTCTTT. Translation gives CASSYAVNTEAFF. V usage is TRBV6-6 and J usage is TRBJ1-1; D gene ambiguous. This CDR3 spans 13 amino acids. Germline assignment: CDR1 MNHNY and CDR2 SVGAGI (reference sequence). Trimming took off 3 bases at V and 0 bases at J, with 5 bases between the two ends.

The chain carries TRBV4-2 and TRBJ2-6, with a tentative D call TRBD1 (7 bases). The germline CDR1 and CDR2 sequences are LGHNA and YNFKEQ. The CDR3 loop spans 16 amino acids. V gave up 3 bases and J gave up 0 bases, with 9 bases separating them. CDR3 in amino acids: CASSHRGASGANVLTF. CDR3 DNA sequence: TGTGCCAGCAGCCACAGGGGGGCCTCTGGGGCCAACGTCCTGACTTTC.

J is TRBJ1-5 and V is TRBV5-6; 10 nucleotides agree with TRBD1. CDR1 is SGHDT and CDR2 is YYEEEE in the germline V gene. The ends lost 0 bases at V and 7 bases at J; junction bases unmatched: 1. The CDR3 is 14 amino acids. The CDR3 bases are TGTGCCAGCAGCTTGGTGGGACAGGGGCAGCCCCAGCATTTT. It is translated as CASSLVGQGQPQHF.

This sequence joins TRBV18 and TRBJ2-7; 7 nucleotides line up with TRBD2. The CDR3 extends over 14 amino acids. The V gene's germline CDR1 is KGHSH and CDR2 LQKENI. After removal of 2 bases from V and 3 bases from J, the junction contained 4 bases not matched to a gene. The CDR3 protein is CASSPGSGNYEQYF. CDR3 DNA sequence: TGTGCCAGCTCACCAGGGAGCGGGAACTACGAGCAGTACTTC.

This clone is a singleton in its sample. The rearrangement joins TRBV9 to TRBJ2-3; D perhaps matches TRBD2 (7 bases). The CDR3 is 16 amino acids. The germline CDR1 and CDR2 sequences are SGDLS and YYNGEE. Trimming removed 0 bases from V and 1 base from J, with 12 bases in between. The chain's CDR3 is CASSVAGGVGTDTQYF. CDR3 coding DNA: TGTGCCAGCAGCGTAGCGGGGGGCGTCGGCACAGATACGCAGTATTTT.

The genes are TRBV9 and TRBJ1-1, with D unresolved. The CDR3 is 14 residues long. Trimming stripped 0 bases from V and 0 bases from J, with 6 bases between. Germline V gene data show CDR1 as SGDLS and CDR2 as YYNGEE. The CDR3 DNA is TGTGCCAGCAGCGTAGACAGCATGAACACTGAAGCTTTCTTT. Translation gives CASSVDSMNTEAFF.

CDR3: CASSPGQTFLGQYF. The CDR3 region has the DNA TGCGCCAGCAGCCCGGGACAGACGTTTTTGGGGCAGTACTTC. The V and J genes are TRBV4-3 and TRBJ2-7, with 7 nucleotides matching TRBD1. The CDR3 sequence is 14 residues long. The V segment lost 4 bases and the J segment 9 bases; nucleotides outside the gene matches: 12. In germline, CDR1 is LGHNA, CDR2 YSLEER.

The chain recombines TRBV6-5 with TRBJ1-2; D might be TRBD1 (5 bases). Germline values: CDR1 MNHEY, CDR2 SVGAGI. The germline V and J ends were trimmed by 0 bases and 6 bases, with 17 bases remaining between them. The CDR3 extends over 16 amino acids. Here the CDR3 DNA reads TGTGCCAGCAGTTACTCACGGGGGATTGGGATAAATGGCTACACCTTC. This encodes CASSYSRGIGINGYTF.

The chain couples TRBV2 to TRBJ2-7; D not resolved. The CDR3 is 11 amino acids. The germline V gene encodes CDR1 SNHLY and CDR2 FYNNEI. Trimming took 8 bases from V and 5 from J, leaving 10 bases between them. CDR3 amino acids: CASVAFNEQYF. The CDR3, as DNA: TGTGCCAGCGTGGCCTTCAACGAGCAGTACTTC.

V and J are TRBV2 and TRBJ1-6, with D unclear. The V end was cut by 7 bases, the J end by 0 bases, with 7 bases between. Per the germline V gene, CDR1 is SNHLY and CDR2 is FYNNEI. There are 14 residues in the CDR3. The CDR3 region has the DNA TGTGCCAGCACAAGCGGCTCCTATAATTCACCCCTCCACTTT. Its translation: CASTSGSYNSPLHF.

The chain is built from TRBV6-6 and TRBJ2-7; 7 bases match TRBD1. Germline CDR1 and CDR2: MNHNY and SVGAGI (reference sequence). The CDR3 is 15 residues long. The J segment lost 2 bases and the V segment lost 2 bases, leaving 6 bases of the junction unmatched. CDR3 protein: CASSYPRQGTYEQYF. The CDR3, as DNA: TGTGCCAGCAGTTACCCTCGACAGGGTACCTACGAGCAGTACTTC.

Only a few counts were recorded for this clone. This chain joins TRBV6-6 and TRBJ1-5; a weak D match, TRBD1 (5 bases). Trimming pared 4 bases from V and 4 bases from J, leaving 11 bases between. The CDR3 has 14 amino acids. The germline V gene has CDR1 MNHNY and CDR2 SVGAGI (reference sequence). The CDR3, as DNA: TGTGCCAGCAGTTCCACAGGAGAGAATCAGCCCCAGCATTTT. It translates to CASSSTGENQPQHF.

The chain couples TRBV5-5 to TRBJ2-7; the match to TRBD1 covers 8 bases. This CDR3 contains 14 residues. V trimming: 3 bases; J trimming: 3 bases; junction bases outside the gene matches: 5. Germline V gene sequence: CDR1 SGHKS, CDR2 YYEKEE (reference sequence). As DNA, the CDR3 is TGTGCCAGCAGCTGGGCCGGGACAGGCTACGAGCAGTACTTC. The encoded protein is CASSWAGTGYEQYF. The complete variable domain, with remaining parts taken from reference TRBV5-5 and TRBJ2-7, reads DAGVTQSPTHLIKTRGQQVTLRCSPISGHKSVSWYQQVLGQGPQFIFQYYEKEERGRGNFPDRFSARQFPNYSSELNVNALLLGDSALYLCASSWAGTGYEQYFGPGTRLTVT.

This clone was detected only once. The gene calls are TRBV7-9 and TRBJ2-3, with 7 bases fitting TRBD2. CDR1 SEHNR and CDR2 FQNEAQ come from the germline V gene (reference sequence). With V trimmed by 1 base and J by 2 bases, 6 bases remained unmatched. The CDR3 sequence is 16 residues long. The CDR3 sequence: CASSLGAGVATDTQYF. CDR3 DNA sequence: TGTGCCAGCAGCTTAGGGGCGGGAGTTGCCACAGATACGCAGTATTTT.

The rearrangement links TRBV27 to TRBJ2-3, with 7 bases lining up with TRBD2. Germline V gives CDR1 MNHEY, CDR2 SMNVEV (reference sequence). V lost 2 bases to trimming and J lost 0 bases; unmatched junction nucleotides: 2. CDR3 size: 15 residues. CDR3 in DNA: TGTGCCAGCAGTTTAATAGCGGGTAGCACAGATACGCAGTATTTT. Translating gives CASSLIAGSTDTQYF.